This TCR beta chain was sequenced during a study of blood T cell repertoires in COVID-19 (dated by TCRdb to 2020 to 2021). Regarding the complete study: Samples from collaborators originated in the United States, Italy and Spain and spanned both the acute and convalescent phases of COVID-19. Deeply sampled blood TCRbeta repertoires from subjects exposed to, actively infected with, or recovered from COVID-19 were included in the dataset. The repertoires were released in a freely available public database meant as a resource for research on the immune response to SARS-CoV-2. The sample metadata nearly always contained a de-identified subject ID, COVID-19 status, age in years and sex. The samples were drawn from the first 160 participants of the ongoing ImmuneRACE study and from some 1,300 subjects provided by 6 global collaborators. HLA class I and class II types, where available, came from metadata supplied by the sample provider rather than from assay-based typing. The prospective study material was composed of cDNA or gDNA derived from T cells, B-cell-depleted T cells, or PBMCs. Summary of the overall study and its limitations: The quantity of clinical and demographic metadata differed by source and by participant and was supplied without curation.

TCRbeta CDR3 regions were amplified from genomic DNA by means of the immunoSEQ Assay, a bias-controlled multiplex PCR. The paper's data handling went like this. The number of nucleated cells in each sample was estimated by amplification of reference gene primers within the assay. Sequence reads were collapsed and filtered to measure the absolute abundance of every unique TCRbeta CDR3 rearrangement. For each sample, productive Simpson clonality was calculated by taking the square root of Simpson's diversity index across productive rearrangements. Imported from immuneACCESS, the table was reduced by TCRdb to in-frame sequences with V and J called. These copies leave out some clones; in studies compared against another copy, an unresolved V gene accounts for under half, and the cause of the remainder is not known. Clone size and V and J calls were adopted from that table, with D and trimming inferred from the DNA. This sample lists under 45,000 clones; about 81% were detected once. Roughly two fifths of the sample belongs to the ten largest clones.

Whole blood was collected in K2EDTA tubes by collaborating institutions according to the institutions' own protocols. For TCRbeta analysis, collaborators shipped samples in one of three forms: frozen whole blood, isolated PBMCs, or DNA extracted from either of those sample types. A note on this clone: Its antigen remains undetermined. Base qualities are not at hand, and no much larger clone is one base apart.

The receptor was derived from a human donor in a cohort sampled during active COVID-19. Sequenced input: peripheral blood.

The CDR3 amino acid sequence is: CASSPAGAGRTDTQYF. At the DNA level, the sequence is TGTGCCAGCAGCCCCGCGGGGGCGGGTAGAACAGATACGCAGTATTTT. This receptor chain uses TRBV14 and TRBJ2-3; D gene: possibly TRBD2, on 7 matching bases. From its cysteine to its phenylalanine, the CDR3 spans 16 amino acids. Of all the DNA, just the CDR3 is kept, 48 bases in frame from base 1. V loses 4 bases of germline sequence and J loses 3 bases, and the interval between the two ends is 17 bases. Via the germline V gene, CDR1 is SGHDN and CDR2 FVKESK. The CDR3, completed at both ends by the reference TRBV14 and TRBJ2-3 genes, gives the full variable domain EAGVTQFPSHSVIEKGQTVTLRCDPISGHDNLYWYRRVMGKEIKFLLHFVKESKQDESGMPNNRFLAERTGGTYSTLKVQPAELEDSGVYFCASSPAGAGRTDTQYFGPGTRLTVL.